The entry below describes one T cell receptor beta chain. What it binds is unknown. This sample was included in a study of cytomegalovirus exposure and HLA in healthy donors. Points from the study as a whole: TCR beta chain V- and J-gene trimming was linked, in a later analysis, to a missense variant in DCLRE1C. A few CMV-associated chains were confirmed in vitro to be specific for CMV antigens.

The PCR used 60 Vbeta and 13 Jbeta primers. TCRdb keeps only in-frame clones here, not all; method: immunoSEQ multiplex PCR. Recorded here are about 87,000 clones; the top ten clones represent about 16%. Each donor's status was that of a healthy bone marrow donor. The CDR3 totals 15 residues. V trimming: 1 base; J trimming: 6 bases; junction bases outside the gene matches: 4. The germline V gene has CDR1 SGHTA and CDR2 FQGNSA. The rearrangement joins TRBV7-2 to TRBJ2-1, with TRBD2 identical over 9 bases. The sample comprised PBMCs. The receptor comes from a man in his fifties in good health and CMV-seropositive. The DNA for the CDR3 is TGTGCCAGCAGCTTAGAACTAGCGGGCAGCAATGAGCAGTTCTTC. Amino acids: CASSLELAGSNEQFF.